One and the same sample provided the 27 T cell receptor beta chains below, sequenced in a study of beta chain features in type 1 diabetes. Every bit of the isolated RNA underwent reverse transcription, so sequencing read expressed TCRB transcripts. Method: immunoSEQ multiplex PCR; TCRdb's copy keeps in-frame clones and lacks some. The sample holds some 280,000 clones; roughly 13% are singletons and the top ten take roughly 0.018%. Findings and caveats of the study: When Type 1 diabetes patients were examined, their TCRB CDR3s proved moderately but significantly shorter in all four CD4+ subsets.

Their recognized antigens are unknown. The sequencing input was naive CD4+ T cells from blood. Receptor source: a man aged 25 to 40 with type 1 diabetes.

This chain joins TRBV27 and TRBJ2-2; D is possibly TRBD1 (6 bases). The CDR3 is 15 residues long. Germline-derived CDR1 and CDR2 are MNHEY and SMNVEV (reference sequence). V lost 3 bases, J lost 5 bases, and 13 bases lay in between. The CDR3 DNA sequence: TGTGCCAGCAGTTTCCAACTCGACAGGACCGGGGAGCTGTTTTTT. It specifies CASSFQLDRTGELFF.

This clone was seen a few times. Here the CDR3 DNA reads TGTGCCAGCAGTGGACTAGCGGGAGCCCGAGAGACCCAGTACTTC. It codes for CASSGLAGARETQYF. The V gene is TRBV2, the J gene TRBJ2-5, with 12 bases identical to TRBD2. After removal of 4 bases from V and 4 bases from J, the junction contained 4 bases not matched to a gene. Germline assignment: CDR1 SNHLY and CDR2 FYNNEI. This CDR3 is built from 15 residues.

To note about this clone: The same CDR3 arises from other DNA sequences in this sample as well. The V call is TRBV28, the J call TRBJ2-5, with D unclear. The CDR3 is 11 residues long. V lost 3 bases and J 5 bases, leaving 4 bases between the germline ends. The germline V gene encodes CDR1 MDHEN and CDR2 SYDVKM. This CDR3 is CASSFGETQYF. CDR3 bases: TGTGCCAGCAGTTTTGGCGAGACCCAGTACTTC.

The chain is built from TRBV18 and TRBJ2-5; 13 nucleotides agree with TRBD2. Germline V lookup: CDR1 KGHSH, CDR2 LQKENI. This CDR3 is built from 17 residues. V was pared by 3 bases and J by 5 bases, with 9 bases of the junction left unmatched. Written as DNA, the CDR3 is TGTGCCAGCTCACCGCGGACTAGCGGGAGAACGGGGGAGACCCAGTACTTC. Encoded protein: CASSPRTSGRTGETQYF.

The V gene is TRBV11-1, the J gene TRBJ2-5; D ambiguous. Per germline, CDR1 SGHAT and CDR2 FQDESV (reference sequence). V was cut by 3 bases and J by 0 bases, with 8 bases left in between. The CDR3 consists of 14 residues. DNA of the CDR3: TGTGCCAGCAGCTTGACATTGTACCAAGAGACCCAGTACTTC. This encodes CASSLTLYQETQYF.

J is TRBJ2-1 and V is TRBV5-6; TRBD2 might be the D (6 bases). Germline V lookup: CDR1 SGHDT, CDR2 YYEEEE. This CDR3 region has 17 residues. V was trimmed by 4 bases and J by 3 bases, leaving 20 bases between them. This CDR3 reads CASSLTAGGRYYNEQFF. The CDR3 nucleotides read TGTGCCAGCAGCCTCACCGCTGGGGGGAGATACTACAATGAGCAGTTCTTC.

A few counts support this clone. The chain links TRBV5-1 to TRBJ2-5; possible D gene TRBD1, 5 bases. The CDR3 has 13 residues. The V gene lost 1 base and the J gene lost 3 bases, with 7 bases spanning the gap. Germline values: CDR1 SGHRS, CDR2 YFSETQ. CDR3 sequence reads: CASSLIREETQYF. The CDR3 region has the DNA TGCGCCAGCAGCTTGATCAGGGAAGAGACCCAGTACTTC.

The V gene is TRBV11-3, the J gene TRBJ1-1, with unresolved D. The CDR3 is 14 residues long. Trimming removed 3 bases at V and 8 bases at J, with 16 bases between. Germline values: CDR1 SGHNT, CDR2 YENEEA. The CDR3 DNA is TGTGCCAGCAGCTTTGGGCAGGTCCCGTCCGAAGCTTTCTTT. It codes for CASSFGQVPSEAFF.

V and J are TRBV11-2 and TRBJ1-4; 9 positions match TRBD1. Germline-derived CDR1 and CDR2 are SGHAT and FQNNGV. This CDR3 has 18 amino acids. V dropped 4 bases and J dropped 8; count of bases not matched to a gene: 17. CDR3 bases: TGTGCCAGCAGCTCTAACCCCACCCACAGGGGGCTGGGGGAAAAACTGTTTTTT. It translates to CASSSNPTHRGLGEKLFF.

In this sample, this clone turned up a few times. V is TRBV9 and J is TRBJ2-2; 9 bases match TRBD2. This CDR3 has 18 amino acids. The V segment lost 7 bases and the J segment 7 bases; nucleotides outside the gene matches: 20. Looked up from germline, CDR1 is SGDLS and CDR2 is YYNGEE. This chain's CDR3 is CASAGAGGTGVFGGELFF. The CDR3 DNA reads as TGTGCCAGCGCGGGAGCGGGGGGAACAGGGGTTTTTGGCGGGGAGCTGTTTTTT.

This clone was seen more than once but under ten times. The chain couples TRBV12-5 to TRBJ1-5; D is unresolved. V was pared by 4 bases and J by 5 bases, with 12 bases between. CDR1 is LGHNT and CDR2 is FRNRAP in the germline V gene. This CDR3 contains 14 residues. CDR3 region: CASGWSPLYQPQHF. The CDR3 nucleotides read TGTGCTAGTGGTTGGAGCCCTCTCTATCAGCCCCAGCATTTT.

The V gene is TRBV5-1, the J gene TRBJ1-2, with TRBD1 matching 7 bases. The germline V gene has CDR1 SGHRS and CDR2 YFSETQ. Losses at the gene ends were 0 bases for V and 3 bases for J; bases not matched to a gene: 5. The CDR3 loop spans 15 amino acids. The CDR3 here is CASSLGTGLDYGYTF. CDR3 nucleotides: TGCGCCAGCAGCTTGGGGACAGGCCTCGACTATGGCTACACCTTC.

The chain links TRBV28 to TRBJ1-1; D might be TRBD1 (5 bases). Trimming stripped 3 bases from V and 4 bases from J, with 15 bases between. Germline V gives CDR1 MDHEN, CDR2 SYDVKM. The CDR3 is made up of 15 amino acids. CDR3 in amino acids: CASSFGGTEGTEAFF. The CDR3, as DNA: TGTGCCAGCAGTTTTGGGGGTACGGAGGGCACTGAAGCTTTCTTT.

J is TRBJ1-5 and V is TRBV5-1; 8 bases line up with TRBD1. With V trimmed by 4 bases and J by 6 bases, 9 bases remained unmatched. Germline CDR1 SGHRS, CDR2 YFSETQ. The length of the CDR3 is 15 residues. DNA for the CDR3: TGCGCCAGCAGCCCCTCGACAGGGGCGGGTCAGCCCCAGCATTTT. It specifies CASSPSTGAGQPQHF.

This clone appeared a few times. This chain uses TRBV7-9 with TRBJ2-7; possible D gene TRBD2, 6 bases. This CDR3 spans 11 amino acids. Germline assignment: CDR1 SEHNR and CDR2 FQNEAQ (reference sequence). With 7 bases removed from V and 4 bases from J, the gap between germline ends came to 8 bases. The CDR3 protein is CASTRGYEQYF. DNA for the CDR3: TGTGCCAGCACCCGGGGGTACGAGCAGTACTTC. Full variable domain (outside the CDR3, taken from reference TRBV7-9 and TRBJ2-7): DTGVSQNPRHKITKRGQNVTFRCDPISEHNRLYWYRQTLGQGPEFLTYFQNEAQLEKSRLLSDRFSAERPKGSFSTLEIQRTEQGDSAMYLCASTRGYEQYFGPGTRLTVT.

The chain's CDR3 is CASSFQLTGTSGTTQYF. The CDR3 nucleotides are TGTGCCAGCAGCTTCCAACTTACCGGGACTAGCGGGACAACGCAGTATTTT. V usage is TRBV5-6 and J usage is TRBJ2-3; 13 bases are shared with TRBD2. Germline V CDR1 and CDR2: SGHDT, YYEEEE. The CDR3 spans 17 residues. The V and J ends lost 2 bases and 9 bases, in that order; junction bases with no gene match: 12.

The V call is TRBV29-1, the J call TRBJ2-2; D is unclear. This CDR3 spans 13 amino acids. Trimming took 2 bases from V and 1 from J, leaving 5 bases between them. CDR1 and CDR2 from the germline V gene are SQVTM and ANQGSEA. As DNA, the CDR3 is TGCAGCGTTGAACGACAGAACACCGGGGAGCTGTTTTTT. Its translation is CSVERQNTGELFF.

The rearrangement uses TRBV10-3 and TRBJ2-1, with 8 positions matching TRBD2. Losses at the gene ends were 6 bases for V and 4 bases for J; bases not matched to a gene: 5. The germline V gene has CDR1 ENHRY and CDR2 SYGVKD. The CDR3 runs 14 residues. Here the CDR3 reads CAIRNEREYNEQFF. CDR3 DNA sequence: TGTGCCATCAGGAATGAGCGGGAGTACAATGAGCAGTTCTTC.

The chain uses TRBV27 and TRBJ2-1; tentatively, D is TRBD2 (5 bases). The V end lost 6 bases, the J end lost 12 bases, and 15 bases lay between the germline ends. CDR3 length equals 12 residues. CDR1 is MNHEY, CDR2 SMNVEV, per germline (reference sequence). DNA for the CDR3: TGTGCCAGCAGCGAAGGACTGTCAAGGCAGTTCTTC. Protein: CASSEGLSRQFF.

J is TRBJ2-7 and V is TRBV18, with D uncertain. This CDR3 is built from 14 residues. CDR1 is KGHSH, CDR2 LQKENI, per germline. Trimming took off 3 bases at V and 4 bases at J, with 13 bases between the two ends. The CDR3 DNA reads TGTGCCAGCTCACCGGGCCCACTCCTGTACGAGCAGTACTTC. It encodes CASSPGPLLYEQYF. The full variable domain, in which reference TRBV18 and TRBJ2-7 provide the parts outside the CDR3, is NAGVMQNPRHLVRRRGQEARLRCSPMKGHSHVYWYRQLPEEGLKFMVYLQKENIIDESGMPKERFSAEFPKEGPSILRIQQVVRGDSAAYFCASSPGPLLYEQYFGPGTRLTVT.

The genes are TRBV29-1 and TRBJ2-2; 7 positions agree with TRBD1. From germline, CDR1 is SQVTM and CDR2 ANQGSEA. The trim removed 6 bases at V and 4 bases at J, leaving 8 bases unmatched. The CDR3 sequence is 14 residues long. The CDR3 loop reads CSVTDRQGTGELFF. DNA for the CDR3: TGCAGCGTAACGGACAGGCAGGGCACCGGGGAGCTGTTTTTT.

This clone was observed a few times. V and J are TRBV20-1 and TRBJ2-5; the D is unclear. Germline lookup yields CDR1 DFQATT and CDR2 SNEGSKA (reference sequence). The CDR3 extends over 11 amino acids. Trimming stripped 3 bases from V and 3 bases from J, with 5 bases between. CDR3 sequence: CSASPEETQYF. The CDR3 DNA reads TGCAGTGCTAGCCCTGAAGAGACCCAGTACTTC.

The chain links TRBV7-2 to TRBJ2-3, with 12 bases identical to TRBD2. The CDR3 sequence is 15 residues long. Trimming at V came to 4 bases and at J to 5 bases, leaving 4 bases not matched to a gene. Per the germline V gene, CDR1 is SGHTA and CDR2 is FQGNSA. The CDR3 nucleotides read TGTGCCAGCAGCTCGGGACTAGCGGGCGTAGATACGCAGTATTTT. Amino acid sequence: CASSSGLAGVDTQYF.

The genes are TRBV29-1 and TRBJ2-7; 7 bases map to TRBD1. V was clipped by 1 base and J by 5 bases; unmatched bases: 14. Germline lookup yields CDR1 SQVTM and CDR2 ANQGSEA. The CDR3 has 16 residues. The CDR3 here is CSVEVSRTGGFHEQYF. The CDR3 region has the DNA TGCAGCGTTGAAGTCTCAAGGACAGGTGGTTTCCACGAGCAGTACTTC.

This clone occurred a few times. The chain has TRBV5-6 and TRBJ2-1, with 9 bases identical to TRBD2. Germline CDR1 and CDR2: SGHDT and YYEEEE. After removal of 1 base from V and 3 bases from J, the junction contained 2 bases not matched to a gene. The CDR3 consists of 15 residues. The DNA for the CDR3 is TGTGCCAGCAGCTTGCGCGGGGGGGACTACAATGAGCAGTTCTTC. Protein: CASSLRGGDYNEQFF.

This clone was counted a few times. In DNA form, the CDR3 reads TGTGCCACCTGTCTAGCGGGAGGGGAGACCCAGTACTTC. Translated, it gives CATCLAGGETQYF. This rearrangement joins TRBV19 to TRBJ2-5; the match to TRBD2 covers 12 bases. The germline V gene has CDR1 LNHDA and CDR2 SQIVND (reference sequence). There are 13 residues in the CDR3. The J segment lost 5 bases and the V segment lost 10 bases, leaving 5 bases of the junction unmatched.

This clone was counted a few times. V and J are TRBV27 and TRBJ2-5; 10 positions agree with TRBD2. V trimming: 5 bases; J trimming: 7 bases; junction bases outside the gene matches: 13. There are 16 residues in the CDR3. CDR1 is MNHEY, CDR2 SMNVEV, per germline (reference sequence). CDR3 sequence: CASSASSGRAWGTQYF. CDR3 nucleotide sequence: TGTGCCAGCAGTGCGTCTAGCGGGAGAGCGTGGGGGACCCAGTACTTC.